A selection of T cell receptor beta chains follows, all from one sample in a study of CD8+CD57+ T cells in acquired aplastic anemia. TCRdb re-called the reads through MiXCR, storing one row per CDR3 protein. This sample carries around 170,000 distinct CDR3 sequences, 60% to 70% of them seen once, and the ten largest clones take 45% to 50%. Sample: sorted CD4+, CD8+, or CD8+CD57+ T cells (not recorded which) from PBMCs. The receptor source for this set is a human donor in good health. Both conserved end residues are part of each CDR3. Each record gives: clone size, J gene, V gene, D gene, CDR3 protein, CDR3 DNA. The D gene is left open where the match is weak. Some rows mark clone size as missing; the rest say once, few, many or name a class of expanded clone.

many	TRBJ1-4	TRBV2	TRBD1	CASSDWDRGPATNEKLFF	TGTGCCAGCAGTGATTGGGACAGGGGGCCGGCAACTAATGAAAAACTGTTTTTT
-	TRBJ2-3	TRBV20-1	-	CSGSGLGRNTQYF	TGCAGTGGTTCGGGCTTAGGGCGGAATACGCAGTATTTT
many	TRBJ1-6	TRBV9	TRBD1	CASSLGTGGNSPLHF	TGTGCCAGCAGCTTAGGGACAGGGGGGAATTCACCCCTCCACTTT
-	TRBJ2-7	TRBV30	TRBD1	CAWRRDSSYEQYF	TGTGCCTGGCGCCGGGACAGCTCCTACGAGCAGTACTTC
-	TRBJ2-3	TRBV14	TRBD2	CASSPGLAGADTQYF	TGTGCCAGCAGCCCGGGACTAGCGGGGGCAGATACGCAGTATTTT
-	TRBJ1-2	TRBV25-1	-	CASSHSGGGYTF	TGTGCCAGCAGCCACTCCGGTGGTGGCTACACCTTC
-	TRBJ2-1	TRBV20-1	TRBD1	CSARRDRNNEQFF	TGCAGTGCTAGAAGGGACAGGAACAATGAGCAGTTCTTC
few	TRBJ2-4	TRBV20-1	TRBD1	CSGQGVSKNIQYF	TGCAGTGGACAGGGGGTTTCCAAAAACATTCAGTACTTC
-	TRBJ1-2	TRBV12-3/TRBV12-4	-	CASSLEMAYTF	TGTGCCAGCAGTTTAGAAATGGCCTACACCTTC
-	TRBJ1-4	TRBV5-1	TRBD1	CASSGTGGTNEKLFF	TGCGCCAGCAGCGGGACAGGGGGTACTAATGAAAAACTGTTTTTT
-	TRBJ2-7	TRBV4-1	TRBD2	CASSQTSGGLWYEQYF	TGCGCCAGCAGCCAGACTAGCGGGGGGTTGTGGTACGAGCAGTACTTC
-	TRBJ1-5	TRBV5-5	-	CASSLSGGRADHF	TGTGCCAGCAGCTTGAGTGGCGGGAGGGCCGATCATTTT
-	TRBJ2-3	TRBV15	-	CATSRGPSGTDTQYF	TGTGCCACCAGCAGAGGCCCTAGCGGCACAGATACGCAGTATTTT
-	TRBJ1-3	TRBV10-3	-	CAILEGHPISGNTIYF	TGTGCCATCCTTGAAGGACACCCTATCTCTGGAAACACCATATATTTT
once	TRBJ2-7	TRBV10-3	-	CAVQGFDEQYF	TGTGCCGTCCAGGGCTTCGACGAGCAGTACTTC
-	TRBJ2-7	TRBV7-3	-	CASSLYAPVGVYEQYF	TGTGCCAGCAGCTTATATGCCCCAGTAGGGGTGTACGAGCAGTACTTC
-	TRBJ1-6	TRBV6-4	-	CASSGTANSPLHF	TGTGCCAGCAGTGGGACGGCGAATTCACCCCTCCACTTT
-	TRBJ1-1	TRBV7-2	-	CASSNRQDAEAFF	TGTGCCAGCAGTAACAGACAAGACGCTGAAGCTTTCTTT
-	TRBJ2-6	TRBV7-9	-	CASSQDSSGANVLTF	TGTGCCAGCAGTCAGGACAGCTCTGGGGCCAACGTCCTGACTTTC
-	TRBJ1-5	TRBV2	-	CASWPGDGSNQPQHF	TGTGCCAGCTGGCCTGGTGACGGTAGCAATCAGCCCCAGCATTTT
-	TRBJ2-7	TRBV12-3/TRBV12-4	TRBD2	CASQLAGTTYEQYF	TGTGCCAGCCAACTAGCGGGCACGACCTACGAGCAGTACTTC
-	TRBJ2-7	TRBV7-6	TRBD2	CASSRKSGLASEQYF	TGTGCCAGCAGTCGAAAATCGGGACTAGCTTCCGAGCAGTACTTC
many	TRBJ2-1	TRBV11-2	-	CASSLESGSYNEQFF	TGTGCCAGCAGCTTAGAGAGCGGCTCGTACAATGAGCAGTTCTTC
few	TRBJ2-1	TRBV24-1	-	CATSGSRTYNEQFF	TGTGCCACCAGTGGTTCTAGAACTTACAATGAGCAGTTCTTC
-	TRBJ2-7	TRBV2	TRBD2	CASHGTSGYEQYF	TGTGCCAGCCACGGGACTAGCGGGTACGAGCAGTACTTC
-	TRBJ1-2	TRBV7-9	TRBD1	CASSSIGQGKSNYGYTF	TGTGCCAGCAGCTCCATAGGACAGGGGAAATCTAACTATGGCTACACCTTC
many	TRBJ1-1	TRBV6-1	TRBD1	CASSELLQGANTEAFF	TGTGCCAGCAGTGAGCTGTTACAGGGGGCCAACACTGAAGCTTTCTTT
once	TRBJ2-3	TRBV19	-	CASSIPPSTDTQYF	TGTGCCAGTAGTATACCTCCGAGCACAGATACGCAGTATTTT
-	TRBJ2-3	TRBV30	-	CAWRWESGDTQYF	TGTGCCTGGAGGTGGGAGAGTGGAGATACGCAGTATTTT
-	TRBJ2-7	TRBV5-5	-	CASSPTAAEQYF	TGTGCCAGCAGCCCTACGGCTGCCGAGCAGTACTTC
-	TRBJ2-5	TRBV12-3/TRBV12-4	-	CASSLGEDETQYF	TGTGCCAGCAGTTTGGGGGAGGACGAGACCCAGTACTTC
-	TRBJ2-3	TRBV11-3	TRBD1	CASSLGASGTGTDTQYF	TGTGCCAGCAGCTTAGGGGCGTCTGGGACAGGCACAGATACGCAGTATTTT
-	TRBJ2-1	TRBV20-1	-	CSARGQVSYNEQFF	TGCAGTGCTAGAGGACAGGTTAGCTACAATGAGCAGTTCTTC
many	TRBJ1-6	TRBV4-2	TRBD1	CASSPTPGGQGNSPLHF	TGTGCCAGCAGCCCTACCCCCGGGGGACAGGGTAATTCACCCCTCCACTTT
-	TRBJ1-1	TRBV19	-	CASHRRENTEAFF	TGTGCCAGCCACCGCCGGGAGAACACTGAAGCTTTCTTT
few	TRBJ2-2	TRBV18	-	CASSPGDPRLGGFGGELFF	TGTGCCAGCTCACCAGGCGATCCCCGGCTTGGAGGGTTCGGCGGGGAGCTGTTTTTT
-	TRBJ2-5	TRBV7-7	TRBD1	CASSSTGVGQETQYF	TGTGCTAGCAGCTCAACAGGGGTGGGTCAAGAGACCCAGTACTTC
-	TRBJ2-6	TRBV9	-	CASSVSGGNVLTF	TGTGCCAGCAGCGTATCCGGGGGCAACGTCCTGACTTTC
-	TRBJ2-5	TRBV7-9	-	CASSLVRRPKETQYF	TGTGCCAGCAGCCTCGTCCGAAGACCTAAAGAGACCCAGTACTTC
many	TRBJ2-6	TRBV25-1	TRBD1	CASSGPEGQGGLSGANVLTF	TGTGCCAGCAGTGGGCCCGAAGGACAGGGGGGGCTCTCTGGGGCCAACGTCCTGACTTTC
-	TRBJ1-2	TRBV7-9	-	CASSFATGYGYTF	TGTGCCAGCAGCTTTGCCACAGGCTATGGCTACACCTTC
-	TRBJ1-1	TRBV19	-	CASSITMNTEAFF	TGTGCCAGTAGTATCACCATGAACACTGAAGCTTTCTTT
few	TRBJ1-5	TRBV12-3/TRBV12-4	-	CASSLWGAQYPQHF	TGTGCCAGCAGTTTATGGGGGGCGCAATATCCCCAGCATTTT
many	TRBJ1-2	TRBV6-5	TRBD1	CASSLTGTGANTF	TGTGCCAGCAGTTTGACCGGGACAGGGGCGAACACCTTC
-	TRBJ1-1	TRBV5-1	-	CASSPEGWMNTEAFF	TGCGCCAGCAGCCCTGAGGGATGGATGAACACTGAAGCTTTCTTT
-	TRBJ2-1	TRBV9	TRBD2	CASSVTSGSLDEQFF	TGTGCCAGCAGCGTAACTAGCGGGAGTTTGGATGAGCAGTTCTTC
-	TRBJ1-5	TRBV24-1	TRBD1	CATEDREGDQPQHF	TGTGCCACCGAAGACAGGGAGGGGGATCAGCCCCAGCATTTT
-	TRBJ2-1	TRBV5-5	TRBD2	CASSLTSGTYNEQFF	TGCGCCAGCAGCTTGACTAGCGGAACCTACAATGAGCAGTTCTTC
few	TRBJ2-3	TRBV7-9	-	CASSLEDSNTDTQYF	TGTGCCAGCAGCTTAGAAGACAGCAACACAGATACGCAGTATTTT
-	TRBJ2-5	TRBV20-1	-	CSARDRRETQYF	TGCAGTGCTAGAGACAGGCGAGAGACCCAGTACTTC
-	TRBJ2-7	TRBV5-1	-	CASSLAGISHEQYF	TGCGCCAGCAGCTTGGCAGGGATTTCCCATGAGCAGTACTTC
-	TRBJ2-2	TRBV4-1	-	CASAEPRRGRNTGELFF	TGCGCCAGCGCCGAACCTCGGCGGGGGCGGAATACCGGGGAGCTGTTTTTT
few	TRBJ1-6	TRBV4-1	-	CASSQGWISGSPLHF	TGCGCCAGCAGCCAAGGGTGGATAAGCGGTTCACCCCTCCACTTT
-	TRBJ2-3	TRBV5-4	TRBD2	CASSRGTSGLTDTQYF	TGCGCCAGCAGTCGGGGGACTAGCGGACTCACAGATACGCAGTATTTT
many	TRBJ2-5	TRBV6-5	TRBD2	CASGLALETQYF	TGTGCCAGCGGACTAGCTCTAGAGACCCAGTACTTC
-	TRBJ1-6	TRBV7-9	-	CASSSDRLSSYNSPLHF	TGTGCCAGCAGCTCAGACCGCCTCAGCTCCTATAATTCACCCCTCCACTTT
-	TRBJ1-4	TRBV2	-	CASSEGPQKLLF	TGTGCCAGCAGTGAAGGTCCGCAAAAACTGCTTTTT
many	TRBJ2-7	TRBV4-1	TRBD2	CASSQVLAYEQYF	TGCGCCAGCAGCCAAGTACTAGCGTACGAGCAGTACTTC
-	TRBJ2-1	TRBV7-2	-	CASSLVNEQFF	TGTGCCAGCAGTCTCGTCAATGAGCAGTTCTTC